The clone carrying this T cell receptor beta chain came up a few times. Its antigen is unknown. The sample belongs to a study of CD8 T cells in ankylosing spondylitis. Whole-study results and caveats: Seven to nine highly homologous variants formed a TCR beta motif that appeared characteristic of ankylosing spondylitis blood. Researchers report that disease-linked clones proved CD8+ and relatively rare in peripheral blood.

Germline CDR1 is DFQATT and CDR2 is SNEGSKA (reference sequence). The V end lost 0 bases, the J end lost 0 bases, and 12 bases lay between the germline ends. This CDR3 has 16 residues. TCRdb independently ran MiXCR on the 5' RACE reads; one entry per CDR3 protein. The sample records around 440,000 distinct CDR3 sequences, approximately 17% being singletons. The receptor comes from a male donor with ankylosing spondylitis. The specimen sequenced was blood, either unsorted or a sorted T cell fraction (not recorded which). The gene calls are TRBV20-1 and TRBJ1-3; D is uncertain. This CDR3 is CSARDRGTFSGNTIYF. The DNA of the CDR3 is TGCAGTGCTAGAGATAGAGGCACCTTCTCTGGAAACACCATATATTTT.